The 18 T cell receptor beta chains below were found in one sample sequenced in a study of T cells in Graves' hyperthyroidism and ophthalmopathy. Authors of the study amplified TCR beta CDR3 regions from RNA transcripts. TCR CDR3 regions were first amplified by RT-PCR with HTBI primers. TCRdb re-called the multiplex PCR reads through MiXCR, storing one row per CDR3 protein. Of 130,000 or so distinct CDR3 sequences in the sample, 22% are singletons; the top ten hold roughly 71%. Material: blood. These TCRs come from a woman in her forties or fifties with Graves' hyperthyroidism that later progressed to Graves' ophthalmopathy.

This clonotype was picked up a small number of times. The chain has TRBV20-1 and TRBJ1-4; D may be TRBD1 (5 bases). Trimming took off 0 bases at V and 3 bases at J, with 11 bases between the two ends. The V gene's germline CDR1 is DFQATT and CDR2 SNEGSKA (reference sequence). The CDR3 totals 15 residues. CDR3 nucleotide sequence: TGCAGTGCTAGAGATCTCAGGGCCTCTAATGAAAAACTGTTTTTT. It codes for CSARDLRASNEKLFF.

Ten or more counts support this clonotype. V is TRBV6-6 and J is TRBJ2-7; 11 bases fit TRBD2. Germline V gene data show CDR1 as MNHNY and CDR2 as SVGAGI (reference sequence). CDR3 size: 20 residues. V dropped 2 bases and J dropped 2; count of bases not matched to a gene: 17. For the CDR3, the DNA is TGTGCCAGCAGTTACAGGGAAGGGACTAGCGGAATTCGAGGGACCTACGAGCAGTACTTC. Translating gives CASSYREGTSGIRGTYEQYF.

This rearrangement joins TRBV7-9 to TRBJ2-5; 8 bases map to TRBD1. The germline V gene encodes CDR1 SEHNR and CDR2 FQNEAQ (reference sequence). There are 14 residues in the CDR3. V trimming: 4 bases; J trimming: 4 bases; junction bases outside the gene matches: 5. CDR3 protein: CASSSPGTGETQYF. The CDR3, as DNA: TGTGCCAGCAGCTCACCCGGGACAGGAGAGACCCAGTACTTC.

This clonotype was seen many times. This rearrangement joins TRBV6-2 or TRBV6-3 to TRBJ2-5, with D unresolved. Germline V gene sequence: CDR1 MNHEY, CDR2 SVGEGT. The CDR3 length is 13 residues. The germline V and J ends were trimmed by 4 bases and 0 bases, with 6 bases remaining between them. For the CDR3, the DNA is TGTGCCAGCAGTTTCCAGTACCAAGAGACCCAGTACTTC. It codes for CASSFQYQETQYF.

This chain connects TRBV6-1 to TRBJ2-7; D gene unclear. The CDR3 is made up of 15 amino acids. V was clipped by 6 bases and J by 0 bases, with 15 bases between them. CDR1 MNHNS and CDR2 SASEGT come from the germline V gene. CDR3 bases: TGTGCCAGCAGCTCCTGGCCGGTGAGCTCCTACGAGCAGTACTTC. Encoded protein: CASSSWPVSSYEQYF.

V is TRBV28 and J is TRBJ2-7; perhaps D is TRBD1 or TRBD2 (5 bases each). V was cut by 3 bases and J by 0 bases, with 12 bases left in between. Looked up from germline, CDR1 is MDHEN and CDR2 is SYDVKM. The CDR3 has 15 residues. CDR3 protein: CASSFGGGLSYEQYF. The CDR3 coding sequence is TGTGCCAGCAGTTTCGGTGGGGGTCTCTCCTACGAGCAGTACTTC.

This clonotype was seen only a few times. CDR3 region: CASIPDRGQPQHF. The CDR3 nucleotides are TGTGCCAGCATCCCTGACAGGGGTCAGCCCCAGCATTTT. The rearrangement uses TRBV28 and TRBJ1-5, with 8 bases that match TRBD1. CDR1 and CDR2 from the germline V gene are MDHEN and SYDVKM. V shed 7 bases, J shed 6 bases, and the junction held 5 bases outside the gene matches. The CDR3 totals 13 residues.

This clonotype was seen a few times. This rearrangement joins TRBV19 to TRBJ2-2, with 8 positions matching TRBD2. This CDR3 comprises 14 residues. Germline V gene lookup returns CDR1 LNHDA and CDR2 SQIVND (reference sequence). V gave up 3 bases and J gave up 7 bases; unmatched junction bases: 4. In DNA, the CDR3 is TGTGCCAGTAGTATGCTAGCGGGCAACGGGGAGCTGTTTTTT. It specifies CASSMLAGNGELFF.

This clonotype was observed at least ten times. This rearrangement joins TRBV2 to TRBJ1-5; D perhaps matches TRBD1 (6 bases). Germline assignment: CDR1 SNHLY and CDR2 FYNNEI. The germline V and J ends were trimmed by 1 base and 7 bases, with 11 bases remaining between them. The CDR3 runs 14 residues. CDR3 sequence (DNA): TGTGCCAGCAGTGAAGGGGGGCTTTGGCAGCCCCAGCATTTT. Translated: CASSEGGLWQPQHF.

The chain has TRBV6-1 and TRBJ2-3; 7 bases align to TRBD1. The CDR3 sequence is 15 residues long. Trimming took 7 bases from V and 2 from J; bases not matched to a gene: 9. CDR1 and CDR2 from the germline V gene are MNHNS and SASEGT. CDR3 amino acids: CASTPGTVDTDTQYF. Written as DNA, the CDR3 is TGTGCCAGCACCCCCGGGACAGTTGACACAGATACGCAGTATTTT.

This clonotype was found many times. The chain is built from TRBV5-1 and TRBJ2-1; TRBD2 agrees at 8 bases. CDR3 length: 15 amino acids. After removal of 0 bases from V and 5 bases from J, the junction contained 4 bases not matched to a gene. Germline V gene lookup returns CDR1 SGHRS and CDR2 YFSETQ. Here the CDR3 reads CASSLAGGGHNEQFF. The CDR3 nucleotides read TGCGCCAGCAGCTTGGCCGGGGGGGGCCACAATGAGCAGTTCTTC. Together with reference TRBV5-1 and TRBJ2-1, the CDR3 gives the full variable domain: KAGVTQTPRYLIKTRGQQVTLSCSPISGHRSVSWYQQTPGQGLQFLFEYFSETQRNKGNFPGRFSGRQFSNSRSEMNVSTLELGDSALYLCASSLAGGGHNEQFFGPGTRLTVL.

The V gene is TRBV5-1, the J gene TRBJ1-5, with 7 bases lining up with TRBD1. The J segment lost 3 bases and the V segment lost 1 base, leaving 1 base of the junction unmatched. The CDR3 covers 14 residues. Germline V gene data show CDR1 as SGHRS and CDR2 as YFSETQ. This chain's CDR3 is CASSLQGDNQPQHF. The CDR3 DNA follows: TGCGCCAGCAGCTTGCAGGGGGACAATCAGCCCCAGCATTTT. The full variable domain, completed using reference TRBV5-1 and TRBJ1-5, is KAGVTQTPRYLIKTRGQQVTLSCSPISGHRSVSWYQQTPGQGLQFLFEYFSETQRNKGNFPGRFSGRQFSNSRSEMNVSTLELGDSALYLCASSLQGDNQPQHFGDGTRLSIL.

This clonotype occurred a few times. This sequence joins TRBV10-2 and TRBJ2-4; 9 bases line up with TRBD1. Germline CDR1 WSHSY, CDR2 SAAADI. With V trimmed by 4 bases and J by 7 bases, 5 bases remained unmatched. The length of the CDR3 is 14 residues. The CDR3 sequence is CASSGTGGENIQYF. The CDR3 coding sequence is TGCGCCAGCAGTGGAACAGGGGGCGAGAACATTCAGTACTTC.

This clonotype was observed at least ten times. The J gene is TRBJ1-5, the V gene TRBV2; the D is unclear. The germline gives CDR1 SNHLY, CDR2 FYNNEI. The V end was cut by 0 bases, the J end by 7 bases, with 10 bases between. This CDR3 comprises 14 residues. The chain's CDR3 is CASSEAYRLQPQHF. DNA of the CDR3: TGTGCCAGCAGTGAAGCGTATAGGTTGCAGCCCCAGCATTTT. Full variable domain (missing parts from reference TRBV2 and TRBJ1-5): EPEVTQTPSHQVTQMGQEVILRCVPISNHLYFYWYRQILGQKVEFLVSFYNNEISEKSEIFDDQFSVERPDGSNFTLKIRSTKLEDSAMYFCASSEAYRLQPQHFGDGTRLSIL.

This clonotype was detected many times. The chain uses TRBV5-4 and TRBJ2-3; a weak D match, TRBD2 (6 bases). V was pared by 0 bases and J by 6 bases, with 17 bases between. Germline CDR1 and CDR2: SGHNT and YYREEE (reference sequence). The CDR3 contains 16 residues. CDR3: CASSLGGGTPSDTQYF. CDR3 bases: TGTGCCAGCAGCTTGGGAGGTGGGACTCCGAGCGATACGCAGTATTTT.

This clonotype showed up many times. This chain links TRBV20-1 with TRBJ1-1; tentatively, D is TRBD1 (6 bases). CDR3 size: 17 residues. CDR1 and CDR2 (germline): DFQATT, SNEGSKA (reference sequence). V dropped 1 base and J dropped 2 bases, with 20 bases sitting between them. The CDR3 reads CSARAVRQALGNTEAFF. The CDR3 nucleotides are TGCAGTGCTAGAGCCGTTCGACAGGCGTTAGGCAACACTGAAGCTTTCTTT.

This clonotype was detected many times. The genes are TRBV14 and TRBJ1-1, with D maybe TRBD1 (6 bases). CDR3 length: 15 amino acids. Trimming shortened V by 4 bases and J by 1 base, and 13 bases separated the two germline ends. Germline V lookup: CDR1 SGHDN, CDR2 FVKESK. This chain's CDR3 is CASSPTRGRNTEAFF. CDR3 coding DNA: TGTGCCAGCAGCCCGACCCGGGGGCGGAACACTGAAGCTTTCTTT.

This clonotype came up many times. CDR3 region: CASTPLTSGKTDTQYF. As DNA, the CDR3 is TGCGCCAGCACCCCCCTGACTAGCGGGAAAACAGATACGCAGTATTTT. The rearrangement uses TRBV5-1 and TRBJ2-3; 11 bases match TRBD2. Looked up from germline, CDR1 is SGHRS and CDR2 is YFSETQ. This CDR3 comprises 16 residues. V gave up 6 bases and J gave up 3 bases; unmatched junction bases: 9.